Shown below are 10 T cell receptor beta chains from a single sample sequenced in a study of shared clonotypes between healthy human individuals. Clones were sequenced by immunoSEQ multiplex PCR, and TCRdb holds only the in-frame ones, with some missing. This table holds some 980,000 clones, around 80% found once. Sequenced sample: memory CD4+ T cells sorted from blood. The subset denotes: CD45RA-negative fraction. Source of these receptors: a man aged 18 to 35 in good health.

The V gene is TRBV7-2, the J gene TRBJ2-5; 8 bases map to TRBD2. Losses at the gene ends were 2 bases for V and 3 bases for J; bases not matched to a gene: 8. Germline V gene lookup returns CDR1 SGHTA and CDR2 FQGNSA. The CDR3 has 16 amino acids. The CDR3 coding sequence is TGTGCCAGCAGCTTATCGGGGGGGCCTTGGAAAGAGACCCAGTACTTC. Protein sequence: CASSLSGGPWKETQYF. The variable domain in full, with the rest retrieved from reference TRBV7-2 and TRBJ2-5, is GAGVSQSPSNKVTEKGKDVELRCDPISGHTALYWYRQSLGQGLEFLIYFQGNSAPDKSGLPSDRFSAERTGGSVSTLTIQRTQQEDSAVYLCASSLSGGPWKETQYFGPGTRLLVL.

The chain joins TRBV18 to TRBJ2-5, with D hard to call. V was pared by 8 bases and J by 5 bases, with 12 bases between. Germline V gene data show CDR1 as KGHSH and CDR2 as LQKENI. This CDR3 has 12 residues. CDR3 loop: CASGPSGETQYF. In nucleotides, the CDR3 is TGTGCCAGCGGGCCGTCCGGGGAGACCCAGTACTTC.

This clone was counted at least ten times. Other DNA sequences in the same sample also yield this CDR3. The J gene is TRBJ1-2, the V gene TRBV11-2; tentative D call: TRBD1 (5 bases). The CDR3 has 14 amino acids. Looked up from germline, CDR1 is SGHAT and CDR2 is FQNNGV. Deletions cut 0 bases from V and 8 bases from J, with 13 bases between. The CDR3 DNA sequence: TGTGCCAGCAGCTTAGATCGAGGAGGGGTAGGCTACACCTTC. Amino acids: CASSLDRGGVGYTF.

This clone has more than one count but fewer than ten. The chain is built from TRBV5-6 and TRBJ2-3; D is undetermined. The CDR3 loop spans 14 amino acids. Germline V gene lookup returns CDR1 SGHDT and CDR2 YYEEEE. V lost 3 bases and J lost 2, with 10 bases in between. The CDR3: CASSSRAFTDTQYF. CDR3 DNA sequence: TGTGCCAGCAGCTCCCGGGCCTTCACAGATACGCAGTATTTT.

This clone appeared a single time. The chain has TRBV2 and TRBJ2-7; D is unresolved. This CDR3 has 13 residues. Looked up from germline, CDR1 is SNHLY and CDR2 is FYNNEI. V lost 3 bases and J lost 1, with 7 bases in between. DNA of the CDR3: TGTGCCAGCAGTGACTCTTTATCCTACGAGCAGTACTTC. Translated: CASSDSLSYEQYF.

This chain uses TRBV6-5 with TRBJ1-4, with D unresolved. CDR1 and CDR2 (germline): MNHEY, SVGAGI. The CDR3 sequence is 15 residues long. The V end was cut by 5 bases, the J end by 4 bases, with 14 bases between. CDR3 sequence reads: CASSPSGSLNEKLFF. The DNA for the CDR3 is TGTGCCAGCAGTCCCTCCGGGAGCCTTAATGAAAAACTGTTTTTT.

J is TRBJ2-6 and V is TRBV28; possibly TRBD2 for D (7 bases). Germline V CDR1 and CDR2: MDHEN, SYDVKM. The CDR3 totals 14 residues. The V end lost 7 bases, the J end lost 2 bases, and 9 bases lay between the germline ends. Here the CDR3 reads CASTGGAGANVLTF. In DNA form, the CDR3 reads TGTGCCAGCACGGGGGGCGCTGGGGCCAACGTCCTGACTTTC.

The V call is TRBV7-8, the J call TRBJ2-7; 8 nucleotides line up with TRBD2. Germline CDR1 SGHVS, CDR2 FQNEAQ. This CDR3 spans 14 amino acids. V gave up 3 bases and J gave up 4 bases; unmatched junction bases: 5. The CDR3, as DNA: TGTGCCAGCAGCTTTAAGTCGGGAGGGTACGAGCAGTACTTC. Residues: CASSFKSGGYEQYF. Full variable domain (outside the CDR3, taken from reference TRBV7-8 and TRBJ2-7): GAGVSQSPRYKVAKRGQDVALRCDPISGHVSLFWYQQALGQGPEFLTYFQNEAQLDKSGLPSDRFFAERPEGSVSTLKIQRTQQEDSAVYLCASSFKSGGYEQYFGPGTRLTVT.

The chain recombines TRBV5-1 with TRBJ2-1, with D possibly TRBD2 on 6 matching bases. Trimming took 4 bases from V and 8 from J, leaving 22 bases between them. Germline-derived CDR1 and CDR2 are SGHRS and YFSETQ. The CDR3 consists of 16 residues. The CDR3 here is CASSRRDSLWGDEQFF. CDR3 nucleotide sequence: TGCGCCAGCAGCCGCCGGGACTCCTTATGGGGCGATGAGCAGTTCTTC. The full variable domain, rest sourced from reference TRBV5-1 and TRBJ2-1, is KAGVTQTPRYLIKTRGQQVTLSCSPISGHRSVSWYQQTPGQGLQFLFEYFSETQRNKGNFPGRFSGRQFSNSRSEMNVSTLELGDSALYLCASSRRDSLWGDEQFFGPGTRLTVL.

The V and J genes are TRBV4-2 and TRBJ2-7; D tentatively reads TRBD1 or TRBD2 (6 bases each). Trimming cost V 0 bases and J 4 bases, with 13 bases left between them. CDR3 size: 15 residues. The V gene's germline CDR1 is LGHNA and CDR2 YNFKEQ. The CDR3 loop is CASSQDGGPGYEQYF. In nucleotides, the CDR3 is TGTGCCAGCAGCCAAGATGGGGGGCCGGGGTACGAGCAGTACTTC.